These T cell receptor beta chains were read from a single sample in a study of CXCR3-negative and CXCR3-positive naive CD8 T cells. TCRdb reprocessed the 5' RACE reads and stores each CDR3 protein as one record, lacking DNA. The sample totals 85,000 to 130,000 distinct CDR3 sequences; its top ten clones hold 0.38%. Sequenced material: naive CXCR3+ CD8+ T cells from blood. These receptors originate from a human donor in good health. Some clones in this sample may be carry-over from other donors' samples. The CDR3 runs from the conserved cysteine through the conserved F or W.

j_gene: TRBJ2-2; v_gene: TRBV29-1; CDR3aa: CSVIDGTVTGDLFF
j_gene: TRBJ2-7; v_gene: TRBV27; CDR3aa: CASSLGVPYEQYF
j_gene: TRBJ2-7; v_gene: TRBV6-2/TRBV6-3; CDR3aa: CASSYSGGAGGYEQYF
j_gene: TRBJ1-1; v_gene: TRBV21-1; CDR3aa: CASSKAWDRGRFWVNTEAFF
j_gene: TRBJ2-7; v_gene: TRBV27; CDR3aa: CASSSPDLSYEQYF
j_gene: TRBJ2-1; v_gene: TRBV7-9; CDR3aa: CASSLPKDRGGYNEQFF
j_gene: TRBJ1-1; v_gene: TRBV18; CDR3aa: CATLDSLNTEAFF
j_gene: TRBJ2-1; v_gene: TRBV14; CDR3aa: CASSQLSGSTYNEQFF
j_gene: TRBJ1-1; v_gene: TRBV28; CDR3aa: CASTRPGANTEAFF
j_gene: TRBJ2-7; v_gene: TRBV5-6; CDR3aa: CASSLGQGANEQYF
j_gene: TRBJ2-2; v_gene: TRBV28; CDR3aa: CASSKMAGYGGELFF
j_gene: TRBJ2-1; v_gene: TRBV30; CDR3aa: CAWSGTWGADEQFF
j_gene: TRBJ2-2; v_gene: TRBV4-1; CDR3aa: CASSPRTYGTGELFF
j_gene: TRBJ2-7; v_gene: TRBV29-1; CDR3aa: CSVDTSYEQYF
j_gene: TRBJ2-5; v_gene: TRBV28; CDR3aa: CASEGDRGLGETQYF
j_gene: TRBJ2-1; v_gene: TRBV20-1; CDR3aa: CSASDRVSYNEQFF
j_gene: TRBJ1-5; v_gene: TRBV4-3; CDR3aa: CASSQEVGQLLNPQHF
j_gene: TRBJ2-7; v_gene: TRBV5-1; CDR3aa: CASSLARGLLYEQYF
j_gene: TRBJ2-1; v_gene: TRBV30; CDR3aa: CAWSVESSYNEQFF
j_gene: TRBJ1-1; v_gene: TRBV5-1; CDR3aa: CASSLEGILTEAFF
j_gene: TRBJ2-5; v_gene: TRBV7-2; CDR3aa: CASRSRQEETQYF
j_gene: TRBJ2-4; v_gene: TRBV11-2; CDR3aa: CASSLDYGSTLAKNILYF
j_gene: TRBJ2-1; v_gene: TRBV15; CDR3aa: CATSISSGGYNEQFF
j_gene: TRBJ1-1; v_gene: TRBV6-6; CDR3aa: CASSHWDRERTEAFF
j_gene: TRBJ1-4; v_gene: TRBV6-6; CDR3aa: CASSYERGIDEKLFF
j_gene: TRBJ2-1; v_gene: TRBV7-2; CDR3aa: CASSLLLAGETEQFF
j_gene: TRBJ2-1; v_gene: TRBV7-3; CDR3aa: CASSLGQGIDNEQFF
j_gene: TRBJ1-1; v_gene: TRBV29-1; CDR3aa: CSVLEGNTEAFF
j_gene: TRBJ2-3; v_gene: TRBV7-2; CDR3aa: CASSSLAGGLLDTQYF
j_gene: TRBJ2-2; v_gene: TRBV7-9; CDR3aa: CASSPGPGGPSRELFF
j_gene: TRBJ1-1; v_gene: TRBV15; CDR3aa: CATSSWGKNTEAFF
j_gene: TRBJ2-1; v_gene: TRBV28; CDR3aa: CASSPRWGRVTGEQFF
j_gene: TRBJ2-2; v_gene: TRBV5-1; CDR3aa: CASSLAGIAGELFF
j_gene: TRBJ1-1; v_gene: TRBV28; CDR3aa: CASSELRRPNTEAFF
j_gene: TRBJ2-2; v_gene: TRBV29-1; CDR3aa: CSGTGGAGELFF
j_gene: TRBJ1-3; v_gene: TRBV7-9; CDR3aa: CASRGTPTDSGNTIYF
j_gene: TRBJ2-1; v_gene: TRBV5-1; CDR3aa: CASSLRPGNYNEQFF
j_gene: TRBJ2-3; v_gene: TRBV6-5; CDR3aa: CASSYLSGGDAPDTQYF
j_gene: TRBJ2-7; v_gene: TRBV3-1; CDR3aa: CASSKSGTEIFYEQYF
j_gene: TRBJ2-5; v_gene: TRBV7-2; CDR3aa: CAARREGEETQYF
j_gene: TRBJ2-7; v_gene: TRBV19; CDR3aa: CASSATSGSYEQYF
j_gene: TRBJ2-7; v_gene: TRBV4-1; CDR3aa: CASSHQGAGRVYEQYF
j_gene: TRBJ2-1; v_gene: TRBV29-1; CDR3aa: CSVASPGVKDEQFF
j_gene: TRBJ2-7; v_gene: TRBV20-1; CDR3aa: CSAEGRELGYEQYF
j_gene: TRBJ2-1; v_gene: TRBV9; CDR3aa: CASSVVVAGAYNEQFF
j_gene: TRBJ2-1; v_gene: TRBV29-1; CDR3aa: CSPVPVQGWDNEQFF
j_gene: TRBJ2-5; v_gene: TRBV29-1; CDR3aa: CSVVGTGFQETQYF
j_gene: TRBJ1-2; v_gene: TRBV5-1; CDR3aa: CASSLLTSEGYTF
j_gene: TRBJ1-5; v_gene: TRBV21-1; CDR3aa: CASSNPGEGPQHF
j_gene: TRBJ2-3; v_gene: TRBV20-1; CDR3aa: CSARGDHWGGTDTQYF
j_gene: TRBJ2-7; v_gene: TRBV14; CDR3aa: CASSDGLVPYEQYF
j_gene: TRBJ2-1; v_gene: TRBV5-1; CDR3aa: CASSLGQGMSNEQFF
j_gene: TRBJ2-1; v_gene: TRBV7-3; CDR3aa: CASSPRGTPSSYNEQFF
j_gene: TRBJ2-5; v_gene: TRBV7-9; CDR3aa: CASSHPYSQTQYF
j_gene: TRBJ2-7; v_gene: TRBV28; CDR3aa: CASSKNDESYEQYF
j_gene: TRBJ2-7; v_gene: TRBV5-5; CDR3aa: CASSLDFFLSYEQYF
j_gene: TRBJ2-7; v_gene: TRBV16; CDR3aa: CASSQPTGKVEQYF